This T cell receptor (beta chain) was found in a study of cytomegalovirus exposure and HLA in healthy donors. Overall study findings and caveats: Being productive about 87% or about 30% of the time was typical of most TCR beta V segments in an earlier analysis. Most subjects had HLA-A and HLA-B alleles reportedly predicted accurately by TCR beta sequences. A later analysis revealed that TCR association rates differed between HLA loci, peaking at DRB1 and bottoming out at HLA-C.

From germline, CDR1 is SEHNR and CDR2 FQNEAQ (reference sequence). The CDR3 covers 18 residues. The junction had 10 bases not matched to a gene; V was cut back by 3 bases and J by 3 bases. Both 60 Vbeta primers and 13 Jbeta primers went into the PCR. Repertoires were generated with immunoSEQ multiplex PCR, while TCRdb's copy carries only in-frame clones and drops some. The data contain about 150,000 clones, roughly 84% of them singletons. A note on this clone: No antigen is known for it.

The gene calls are TRBV7-9 and TRBJ1-4; 10 bases are shared with TRBD1. The sequence was collected from a boy aged 2-15 years in good health and CMV-seronegative. The material sequenced was PBMCs. The CDR3 DNA reads as TGTGCCAGCAGCTTTCCTCCGGGACAGGGGTTATCTAATGAAAAACTGTTTTTT. Amino acids: CASSFPPGQGLSNEKLFF.